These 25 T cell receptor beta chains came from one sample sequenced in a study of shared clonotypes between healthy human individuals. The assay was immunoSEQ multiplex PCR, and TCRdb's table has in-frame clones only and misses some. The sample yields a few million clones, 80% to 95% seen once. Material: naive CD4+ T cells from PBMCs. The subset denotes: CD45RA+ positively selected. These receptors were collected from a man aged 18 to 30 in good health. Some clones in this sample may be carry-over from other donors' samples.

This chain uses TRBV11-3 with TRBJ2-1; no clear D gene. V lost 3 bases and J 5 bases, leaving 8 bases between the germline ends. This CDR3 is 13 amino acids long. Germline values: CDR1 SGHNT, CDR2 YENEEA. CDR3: CASSFGPNNEQFF. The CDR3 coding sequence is TGTGCCAGCAGCTTCGGGCCAAACAATGAGCAGTTCTTC.

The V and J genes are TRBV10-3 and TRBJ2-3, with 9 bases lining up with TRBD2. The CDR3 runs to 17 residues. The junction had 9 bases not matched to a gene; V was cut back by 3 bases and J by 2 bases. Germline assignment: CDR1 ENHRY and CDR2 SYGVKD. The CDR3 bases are TGTGCCATCAGTGATTCCGTTAGCGGGAGTCCCACAGATACGCAGTATTTT. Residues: CAISDSVSGSPTDTQYF.

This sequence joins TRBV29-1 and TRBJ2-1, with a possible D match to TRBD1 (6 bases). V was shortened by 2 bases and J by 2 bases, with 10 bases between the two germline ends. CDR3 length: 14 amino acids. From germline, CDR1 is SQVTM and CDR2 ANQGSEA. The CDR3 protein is CSVEKGQPYNEQFF. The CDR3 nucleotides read TGCAGCGTTGAAAAGGGACAACCCTACAATGAGCAGTTCTTC.

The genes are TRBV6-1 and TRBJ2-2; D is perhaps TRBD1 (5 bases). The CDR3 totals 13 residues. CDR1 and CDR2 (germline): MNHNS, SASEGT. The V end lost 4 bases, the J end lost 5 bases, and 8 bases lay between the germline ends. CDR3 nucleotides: TGTGCCAGCAGTGCGTCAGGGACCGGGGAGCTGTTTTTT. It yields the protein CASSASGTGELFF.

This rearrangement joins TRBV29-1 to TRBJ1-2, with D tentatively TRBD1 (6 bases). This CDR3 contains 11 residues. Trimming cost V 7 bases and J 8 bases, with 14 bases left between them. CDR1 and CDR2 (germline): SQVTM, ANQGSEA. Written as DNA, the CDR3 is TGCAGCGCCCAGGACAGTTTGGGCTACACCTTC. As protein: CSAQDSLGYTF.

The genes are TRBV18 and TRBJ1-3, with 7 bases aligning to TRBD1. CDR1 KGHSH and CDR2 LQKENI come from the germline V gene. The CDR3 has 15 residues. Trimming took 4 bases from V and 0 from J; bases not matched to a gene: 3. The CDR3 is CASSLRQGSGNTIYF. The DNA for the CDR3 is TGTGCCAGCTCACTTAGACAGGGCTCTGGAAACACCATATATTTT.

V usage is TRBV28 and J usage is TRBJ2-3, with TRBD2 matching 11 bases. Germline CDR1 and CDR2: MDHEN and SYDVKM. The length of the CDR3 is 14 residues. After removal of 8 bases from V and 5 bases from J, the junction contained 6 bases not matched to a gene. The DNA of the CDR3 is TGTGCCAGCGATACTAGCGGGAGTGGAGATACGCAGTATTTT. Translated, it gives CASDTSGSGDTQYF.

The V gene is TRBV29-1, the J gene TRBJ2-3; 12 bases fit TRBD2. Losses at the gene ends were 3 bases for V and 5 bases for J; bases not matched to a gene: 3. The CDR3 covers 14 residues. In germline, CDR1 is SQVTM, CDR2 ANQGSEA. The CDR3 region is CSVEASGRVDTQYF. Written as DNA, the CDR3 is TGCAGCGTTGAGGCTAGCGGGAGGGTAGATACGCAGTATTTT.

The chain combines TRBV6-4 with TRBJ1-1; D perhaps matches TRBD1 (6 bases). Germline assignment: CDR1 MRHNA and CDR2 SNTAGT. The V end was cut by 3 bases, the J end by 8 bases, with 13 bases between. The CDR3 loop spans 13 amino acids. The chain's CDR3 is CASSETIRGEAFF. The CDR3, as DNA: TGTGCCAGCAGTGAAACCATCAGGGGAGAAGCTTTCTTT.

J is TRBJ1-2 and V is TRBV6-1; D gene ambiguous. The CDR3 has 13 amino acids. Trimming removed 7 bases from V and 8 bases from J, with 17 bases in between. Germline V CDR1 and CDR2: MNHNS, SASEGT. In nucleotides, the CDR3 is TGTGCCAGCAACCTATCAGGATCCGAAGGCTACACCTTC. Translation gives CASNLSGSEGYTF.

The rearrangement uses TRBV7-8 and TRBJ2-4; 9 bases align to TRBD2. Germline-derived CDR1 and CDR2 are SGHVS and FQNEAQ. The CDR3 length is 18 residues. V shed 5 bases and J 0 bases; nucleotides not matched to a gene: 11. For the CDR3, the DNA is TGTGCCAGCAGCCCGGCCCGTCTAGCGGGGCTAGCCAAAAACATTCAGTACTTC. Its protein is CASSPARLAGLAKNIQYF.

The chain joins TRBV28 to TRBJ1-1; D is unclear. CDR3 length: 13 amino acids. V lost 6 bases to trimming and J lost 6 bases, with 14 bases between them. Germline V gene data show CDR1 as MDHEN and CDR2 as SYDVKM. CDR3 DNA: TGTGCCAGCAGCCGACCCGTGGGCTCTGAAGCTTTCTTT. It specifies CASSRPVGSEAFF.

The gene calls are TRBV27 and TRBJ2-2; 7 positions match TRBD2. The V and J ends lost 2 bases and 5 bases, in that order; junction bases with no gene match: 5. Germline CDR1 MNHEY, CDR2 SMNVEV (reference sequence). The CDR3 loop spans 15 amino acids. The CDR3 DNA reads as TGTGCCAGCAGTTTAGCGGGAGTGAGAACCGGGGAGCTGTTTTTT. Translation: CASSLAGVRTGELFF.

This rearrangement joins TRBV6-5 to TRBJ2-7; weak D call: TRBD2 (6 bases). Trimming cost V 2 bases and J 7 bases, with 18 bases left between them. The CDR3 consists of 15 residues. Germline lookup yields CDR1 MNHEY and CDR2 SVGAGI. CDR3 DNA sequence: TGTGCCAGCAGTTACACCCGCCCGGGAGCGAGGGAGCAGTACTTC. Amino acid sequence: CASSYTRPGAREQYF.

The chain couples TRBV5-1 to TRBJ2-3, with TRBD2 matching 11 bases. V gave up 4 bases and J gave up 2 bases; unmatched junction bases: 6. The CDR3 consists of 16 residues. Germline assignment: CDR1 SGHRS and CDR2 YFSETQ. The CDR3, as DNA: TGCGCCAGCAGCGTACAGACTAGCGGGAACACAGATACGCAGTATTTT. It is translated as CASSVQTSGNTDTQYF.

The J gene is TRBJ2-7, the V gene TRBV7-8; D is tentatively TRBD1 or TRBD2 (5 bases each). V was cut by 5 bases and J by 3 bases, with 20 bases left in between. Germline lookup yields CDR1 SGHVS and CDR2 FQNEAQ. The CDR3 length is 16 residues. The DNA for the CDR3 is TGTGCCAGCAGCGCTCGCGTCCGGGACGCCCTCTACGAGCAGTACTTC. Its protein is CASSARVRDALYEQYF.

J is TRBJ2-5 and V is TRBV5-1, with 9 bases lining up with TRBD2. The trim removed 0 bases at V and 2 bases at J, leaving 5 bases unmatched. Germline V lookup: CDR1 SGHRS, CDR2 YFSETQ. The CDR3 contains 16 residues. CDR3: CASSLGTSGQQETQYF. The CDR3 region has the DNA TGCGCCAGCAGCTTGGGAACTAGCGGGCAACAAGAGACCCAGTACTTC.

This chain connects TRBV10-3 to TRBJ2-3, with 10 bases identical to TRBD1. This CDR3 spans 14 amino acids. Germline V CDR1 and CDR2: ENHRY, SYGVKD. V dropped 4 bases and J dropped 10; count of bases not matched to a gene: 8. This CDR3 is CAISGGTGEEAQYF. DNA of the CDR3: TGTGCCATCAGTGGCGGGACAGGGGAAGAAGCGCAGTATTTT.

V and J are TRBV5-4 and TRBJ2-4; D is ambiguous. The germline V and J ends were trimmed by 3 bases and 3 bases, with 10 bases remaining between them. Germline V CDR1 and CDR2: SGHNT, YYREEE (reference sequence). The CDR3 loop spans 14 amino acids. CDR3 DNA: TGTGCCAGCAGCTCCCCGGCGGTCAAAAACATTCAGTACTTC. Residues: CASSSPAVKNIQYF.

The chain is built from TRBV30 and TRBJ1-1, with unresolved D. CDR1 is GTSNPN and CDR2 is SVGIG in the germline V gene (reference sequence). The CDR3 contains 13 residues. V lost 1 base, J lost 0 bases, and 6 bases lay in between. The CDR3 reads CAWSGGMNTEAFF. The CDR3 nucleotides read TGTGCCTGGAGTGGGGGAATGAACACTGAAGCTTTCTTT.

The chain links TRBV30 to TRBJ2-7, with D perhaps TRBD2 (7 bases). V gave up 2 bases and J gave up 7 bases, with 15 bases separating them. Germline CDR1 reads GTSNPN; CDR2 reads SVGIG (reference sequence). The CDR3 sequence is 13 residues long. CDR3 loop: CAWSFQGRGEQYF. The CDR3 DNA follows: TGTGCCTGGAGTTTCCAGGGGAGGGGGGAGCAGTACTTC.

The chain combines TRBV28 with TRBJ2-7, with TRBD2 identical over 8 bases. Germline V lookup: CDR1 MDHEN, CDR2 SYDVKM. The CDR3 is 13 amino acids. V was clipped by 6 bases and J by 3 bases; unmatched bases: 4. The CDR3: CASRPGTSYEQYF. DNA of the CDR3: TGTGCCAGCAGACCAGGGACTAGCTACGAGCAGTACTTC.

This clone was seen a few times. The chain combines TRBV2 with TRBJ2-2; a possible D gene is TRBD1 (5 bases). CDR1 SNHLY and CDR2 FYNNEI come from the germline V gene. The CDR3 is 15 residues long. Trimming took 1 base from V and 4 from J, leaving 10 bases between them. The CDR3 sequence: CASSEGGWGTGELFF. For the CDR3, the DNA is TGTGCCAGCAGTGAAGGGGGCTGGGGCACCGGGGAGCTGTTTTTT.

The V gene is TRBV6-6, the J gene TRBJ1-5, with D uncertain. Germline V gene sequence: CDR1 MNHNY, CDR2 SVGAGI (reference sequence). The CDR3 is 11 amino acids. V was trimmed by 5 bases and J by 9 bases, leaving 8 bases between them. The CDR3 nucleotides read TGTGCCAGCAGTCCCGACTCGCCCCAGCATTTT. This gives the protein CASSPDSPQHF.

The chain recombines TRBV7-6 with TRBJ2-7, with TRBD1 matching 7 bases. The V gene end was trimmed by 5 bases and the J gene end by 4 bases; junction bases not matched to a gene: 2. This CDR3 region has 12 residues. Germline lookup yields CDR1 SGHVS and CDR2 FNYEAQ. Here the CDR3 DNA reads TGTGCCAGCAGCGAACAGGGGTACGAGCAGTACTTC. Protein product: CASSEQGYEQYF.